The source of this T cell receptor beta chain is a study of T cells in Graves' hyperthyroidism and ophthalmopathy. RNA transcripts gave rise to amplified TCR beta CDR3 regions. HTBI primers were the set used in a first-round RT-PCR of the TCR CDR3. Each CDR3 protein is one row after TCRdb ran MiXCR on the multiplex PCR reads. The sample yields approximately 630,000 distinct CDR3 sequences, roughly 17% seen once. Diagnosis rested on symptoms, serum thyroxine and TRAb, thyroid ultrasound, and orbital computed tomography. V lost 4 bases to trimming and J lost 0 bases; unmatched junction nucleotides: 3. Germline V gene lookup returns CDR1 DFQATT and CDR2 SNEGSKA (reference sequence). The CDR3 is 14 residues long.

This receptor was identified in a woman aged 25 to 45 with Graves' hyperthyroidism. The rearrangement uses TRBV20-1 and TRBJ2-3, with 8 nucleotides matching TRBD2. Sample: blood. The CDR3 protein is CSAIAGPSTDTQYF. CDR3 nucleotide sequence: TGCAGTGCTATAGCGGGACCTAGCACAGATACGCAGTATTTT.